Each of the 10 T cell receptor beta chains below was sequenced from the same sample in a study of blood T cell repertoires in COVID-19. Sequencing used immunoSEQ multiplex PCR; TCRdb keeps in-frame clones, though not all of them. Counted here are 70,000 or so clones, approximately 90% occurring once; the ten biggest clones make up 8.5%. Sequenced sample: peripheral blood. These receptors all stem from a human donor in a cohort sampled during active COVID-19.

The rearrangement joins TRBV6-5 to TRBJ2-4; 7 bases align to TRBD2. The CDR3 is made up of 15 amino acids. The V gene's germline CDR1 is MNHEY and CDR2 SVGAGI. Trimming cost V 6 bases and J 0 bases; bases outside gene matches: 5. CDR3: CASSRGGLAKNIQYF. As DNA, the CDR3 is TGTGCCAGCAGCCGCGGGGGATTAGCCAAAAACATTCAGTACTTC.

The genes are TRBV9 and TRBJ2-7, with TRBD2 as a possible D gene (5 bases). The CDR3 is made up of 15 amino acids. Germline V gene data show CDR1 as SGDLS and CDR2 as YYNGEE. V lost 0 bases and J 0 bases, leaving 10 bases between the germline ends. The CDR3 protein is CASSVEGGSSYEQYF. The CDR3 nucleotides are TGTGCCAGCAGCGTAGAGGGTGGGAGCTCCTACGAGCAGTACTTC.

This chain uses TRBV19 with TRBJ1-1; TRBD1 agrees at 9 bases. Trimming took 10 bases from V and 2 from J; bases not matched to a gene: 5. Germline V gene data show CDR1 as LNHDA and CDR2 as SQIVND (reference sequence). The CDR3 runs to 13 residues. Written as DNA, the CDR3 is TGTGCCATCTCGGACAGGGGCAACACTGAAGCTTTCTTT. Residues: CAISDRGNTEAFF. Drawing the rest from reference TRBV19 and TRBJ1-1, the complete variable domain is DGGITQSPKYLFRKEGQNVTLSCEQNLNHDAMYWYRQDPGQGLRLIYYSQIVNDFQKGDIAEGYSVSREKKESFPLTVTSAQKNPTAFYLCAISDRGNTEAFFGQGTRLTVV.

This clone was counted only a few times. This chain connects TRBV4-3 to TRBJ2-7; TRBD2 matches at 8 bases. J was trimmed by 0 bases and V by 3 bases; bases with no gene match: 7. This CDR3 is built from 16 residues. Per germline, CDR1 LGHNA and CDR2 YSLEER. The CDR3 sequence: CASSQGTGTSSYEQYF. CDR3 DNA sequence: TGCGCCAGCAGCCAGGGTACCGGGACTAGCTCCTACGAGCAGTACTTC.

The table lists this clone with a count of one. The chain couples TRBV3-1 (or the pseudogene TRBV3-2) to TRBJ1-1, with 7 bases fitting TRBD1. The CDR3 length is 15 residues. V lost 8 bases to trimming and J lost 0 bases; unmatched junction nucleotides: 9. Germline lookup yields CDR1 LGHDT and CDR2 YNNKEL (reference sequence). The CDR3 here is CASQAAGGLNTEAFF. Here the CDR3 DNA reads TGTGCCAGCCAAGCGGCAGGGGGGTTGAACACTGAAGCTTTCTTT.

This chain connects TRBV11-2 to TRBJ2-7; D possibly corresponds to TRBD2 (7 bases). This CDR3 comprises 18 residues. The V end was cut by 1 base, the J end by 0 bases, with 19 bases between. Germline CDR1 reads SGHAT; CDR2 reads FQNNGV. CDR3 bases: TGTGCCAGCAGCTTAGTAAGGGGGGGCAGGGGCGGCTCCTACGAGCAGTACTTC. Protein product: CASSLVRGGRGGSYEQYF.

The chain couples TRBV11-2 to TRBJ2-7; perhaps TRBD2 as D (6 bases). The germline gives CDR1 SGHAT, CDR2 FQNNGV. With 8 bases removed from V and 9 bases from J, the gap between germline ends came to 14 bases. There are 11 residues in the CDR3. CDR3 sequence (DNA): TGTGCCAGCTCGGGGAGGTGGGGGCAGTACTTC. Translated: CASSGRWGQYF.

The table lists this clone with a count of one. The chain employs TRBV27 and TRBJ2-7; the D gene is possibly TRBD1 (5 bases). Germline V gene data show CDR1 as MNHEY and CDR2 as SMNVEV (reference sequence). This CDR3 comprises 16 residues. V was shortened by 3 bases and J by 0 bases, with 15 bases between the two germline ends. CDR3 amino acids: CASSLGAGPSSYEQYF. The CDR3 nucleotides are TGTGCCAGCAGTTTGGGCGCAGGGCCGAGCTCCTACGAGCAGTACTTC.

The chain carries TRBV2 and TRBJ2-1; D ambiguous. The CDR3 is 13 residues long. Germline CDR1 and CDR2: SNHLY and FYNNEI. V was clipped by 1 base and J by 4 bases, with 5 bases between them. CDR3 loop: CASSEEQYNEQFF. The CDR3 DNA is TGTGCCAGCAGTGAAGAACAGTACAATGAGCAGTTCTTC.

V and J are TRBV3-1 (or the pseudogene TRBV3-2) and TRBJ2-7; 8 nucleotides line up with TRBD2. In germline, CDR1 is LGHDT, CDR2 YNNKEL (reference sequence). The CDR3 sequence is 16 residues long. The J segment lost 0 bases and the V segment lost 2 bases, leaving 6 bases of the junction unmatched. CDR3 bases: TGTGCCAGCAGCCAAAGACGGGGGGGCCCCTCCTACGAGCAGTACTTC. Its translation is CASSQRRGGPSYEQYF.